These T cell receptor beta chains were read from a single sample in a study of blood T cells in healthy people across ages. TCRdb re-derived calls from the 5' RACE reads in MiXCR, one entry per CDR3 protein. The sample holds 710,000 or so distinct CDR3 sequences, about a third seen once. Source material: blood. Every receptor here comes from a woman aged 80 or over in good health. Both conserved end residues are part of each CDR3. A D gene is named only where the DNA matches it firmly. Clone size appears in some rows only: once, few, many, or a class for an expanded clone.

V gene: TRBV20-1; J gene: TRBJ1-5; clone size: NA; D gene: NA; CDR3 protein: CSTRDYSSNQPQHF; CDR3 DNA: TGCAGTACTAGAGATTACAGTAGCAATCAGCCCCAGCATTTT
V gene: TRBV12-3/TRBV12-4; J gene: TRBJ1-4; clone size: once; D gene: TRBD1; CDR3 protein: CASSSGTGGNEKLFF; CDR3 DNA: TGTGCCAGCAGTTCGGGGACAGGGGGGAATGAAAAACTGTTTTTT
V gene: TRBV6-6; J gene: TRBJ1-6; clone size: NA; D gene: TRBD1; CDR3 protein: CASRGDSIYNSPLHF; CDR3 DNA: TGTGCCAGCAGGGGGGACAGTATCTATAATTCACCCCTCCACTTT
V gene: TRBV20-1; J gene: TRBJ2-3; clone size: few; D gene: NA; CDR3 protein: CSAARGGEGDTQYF; CDR3 DNA: TGCAGTGCCGCGAGGGGGGGAGAGGGGGATACGCAGTATTTT
V gene: TRBV28; J gene: TRBJ2-7; clone size: many; D gene: NA; CDR3 protein: CASSSTMPYEQYF; CDR3 DNA: TGTGCCAGCAGTTCCACCATGCCCTACGAGCAGTACTTC
V gene: TRBV7-9; J gene: TRBJ1-1; clone size: NA; D gene: NA; CDR3 protein: CASSLKGLGQNTEAFF; CDR3 DNA: TGTGCCAGCAGCTTAAAGGGTTTAGGACAGAACACTGAAGCTTTCTTT
V gene: TRBV3-1; J gene: TRBJ2-7; clone size: many; D gene: TRBD2; CDR3 protein: CASSQELAGVREQYF; CDR3 DNA: TGTGCCAGCAGCCAAGAGCTAGCGGGGGTTAGGGAGCAGTACTTC
V gene: TRBV5-1; J gene: TRBJ1-3; clone size: many; D gene: TRBD1; CDR3 protein: CASSLTGDGNTIYF; CDR3 DNA: TGCGCCAGCAGCTTGACAGGGGATGGAAACACCATATATTTT
V gene: TRBV18; J gene: TRBJ1-5; clone size: few; D gene: TRBD1; CDR3 protein: CASSPDRGARQPQHF; CDR3 DNA: TGTGCCAGCTCACCAGACAGGGGGGCAAGGCAGCCCCAGCATTTT
V gene: TRBV29-1; J gene: TRBJ1-1; clone size: NA; D gene: TRBD1; CDR3 protein: CSVERQGAGDTEAFF; CDR3 DNA: TGCAGCGTTGAACGGCAGGGGGCGGGGGACACTGAAGCTTTCTTT
V gene: TRBV7-8; J gene: TRBJ2-1; clone size: many; D gene: NA; CDR3 protein: CASRGGGGYNEQFF; CDR3 DNA: TGTGCCAGCAGAGGAGGGGGAGGCTACAATGAGCAGTTCTTC
V gene: TRBV29-1; J gene: TRBJ2-4; clone size: once; D gene: TRBD1; CDR3 protein: CSVGQGGAKNIQYF; CDR3 DNA: TGCAGCGTTGGACAGGGGGGAGCCAAAAACATTCAGTACTTC
V gene: TRBV29-1; J gene: TRBJ2-4; clone size: many; D gene: NA; CDR3 protein: CSVEWSENIQYF; CDR3 DNA: TGCAGCGTTGAATGGTCAGAAAACATTCAGTACTTC
V gene: TRBV5-1; J gene: TRBJ2-1; clone size: many; D gene: NA; CDR3 protein: CASSAVQGKGGNEQFF; CDR3 DNA: TGCGCCAGCAGCGCTGTACAGGGGAAGGGGGGCAATGAGCAGTTCTTC
V gene: TRBV6-6; J gene: TRBJ2-7; clone size: many; D gene: NA; CDR3 protein: CASLQKGLGEQYF; CDR3 DNA: TGTGCCAGCCTCCAGAAGGGGTTGGGAGAGCAGTACTTC
V gene: TRBV12-3/TRBV12-4; J gene: TRBJ1-1; clone size: NA; D gene: NA; CDR3 protein: CASSRPGGETEAFF; CDR3 DNA: TGTGCCAGCAGTCGACCGGGGGGAGAGACTGAAGCTTTCTTT
V gene: TRBV28; J gene: TRBJ2-7; clone size: NA; D gene: NA; CDR3 protein: CASSLGSRSSSYEQYF; CDR3 DNA: TGTGCCAGCAGTTTAGGGTCGCGGTCCAGCTCCTACGAGCAGTACTTC
V gene: TRBV12-3/TRBV12-4; J gene: TRBJ2-3; clone size: NA; D gene: TRBD2; CDR3 protein: CASSFQSGGLSADVQYF; CDR3 DNA: TGTGCCAGCAGTTTCCAAAGCGGGGGGCTTAGCGCAGATGTGCAGTATTTT
V gene: TRBV3-1; J gene: TRBJ1-2; clone size: many; D gene: NA; CDR3 protein: CASSRLGADYYGYTF; CDR3 DNA: TGTGCCAGCAGCCGTCTGGGGGCGGACTACTATGGCTACACCTTC
V gene: TRBV12-3/TRBV12-4; J gene: TRBJ1-4; clone size: NA; D gene: TRBD1; CDR3 protein: CASSFSGGNEKLFF; CDR3 DNA: TGTGCCAGCAGTTTCTCAGGGGGTAATGAAAAACTGTTTTTT